This record looks at one T cell receptor beta chain sequence and its context. Its antigen is currently unknown. Since all of the isolated RNA was reverse transcribed, expressed TCRB transcripts were what got sequenced. The method was immunoSEQ multiplex PCR; TCRdb's version includes in-frame clones alone and lacks a portion of them. The sample records about 140,000 clones, 6.9% being singletons. This entry belongs to a study of beta chain features in type 1 diabetes. Per donor, one heparinised blood draw averaged about 110 mL. Sorting that relied on CD45RO/CCR7/CD25/CD127/CD95/CD27 yielded CD4+ naive, central memory, regulatory and stem cell-like memory cells. Study-level findings and limits: Type 1 diabetes patients had moderately but significantly shorter TCRB CDR3s in all four CD4+ subsets. Type 1 diabetes patients showed fewer insertions and more deletions at VDJ junctions.

The sequenced sample was central memory CD4+ T cells from blood. The receptor was isolated from a woman aged 30 to 39 in good health.

The chain's CDR3 is CASSLQAAYNEQFF. In DNA, the CDR3 is TGTGCCAGCAGCTTACAGGCAGCCTACAATGAGCAGTTCTTC. V usage is TRBV7-9 and J usage is TRBJ2-1, with D unresolved. V dropped 2 bases and J dropped 2 bases, with 7 bases sitting between them. The CDR3 is 14 amino acids. The germline gives CDR1 SEHNR, CDR2 FQNEAQ (reference sequence).